This TCR beta chain was identified during a study of T-cell memory formation after mild COVID-19. Study-level background: TCR clusters were mostly confined to one donor each.

CDR1 and CDR2 from the germline V gene are LNHNV and YYDKDF (reference sequence). Trimming shortened V by 6 bases and J by 0 bases, and 13 bases separated the two germline ends. The CDR3 consists of 15 residues. TCRdb recomputed calls from the 5' RACE reads with MiXCR, one row per CDR3 protein. Counted here are fewer than 250,000 distinct CDR3 sequences, approximately 30% occurring once; the ten biggest clones make up over 9.5%. Sequencing input: PBMCs or a T cell subset sorted from them (not recorded which). The rearrangement joins TRBV15 to TRBJ2-3, with D perhaps matching TRBD2 (6 bases). The source is an adult woman who had mild COVID-19 (a few samples of this study predate the infection). Cell type and time point are not known. The CDR3 nucleotides read TGTGCCACCAGGGGGCCAGGACTAAGCACAGATACGCAGTATTTT. Residues: CATRGPGLSTDTQYF.